Listed below are T cell receptor beta chains from one sample, sequenced in a study of blood T cell repertoires in COVID-19. Assay used: immunoSEQ multiplex PCR; TCRdb lists only in-frame clones, some missing. Of 150,000 or so clones detected, about 90% appear once; the ten largest clones hold around 6.1%. Sequenced: peripheral blood. The receptor source for this set is a man at least 80 years old with acute or convalescent COVID-19. The conserved cysteine and the conserved F or W are not part of the CDR3 here.

ASSPYSWTSFYEQF | TRBJ2-1 | TRBV16
ASSFGGTRSYNEQF | TRBJ2-1 | TRBV28
ASSPDSANTQY | TRBJ2-3 | TRBV19
ASSLTIGGVGETQY | TRBJ2-5 | TRBV7-3
ASSLEGRREETQY | TRBJ2-5 | TRBV5-1
ASSFLTGSYGEQY | TRBJ2-7 | TRBV28
ASSETTGFGLGYT | TRBJ1-2 | TRBV6-1
ASSPQGAGYGTEAF | TRBJ1-1 | TRBV18
ASRTGESGELF | TRBJ2-2 | TRBV9
ASSLQAGPYNEQF | TRBJ2-1 | TRBV11-1
ASSPAAVGLAGVGDTQY | TRBJ2-3 | TRBV5-6
ASSEGGGSDTQY | TRBJ2-3 | TRBV19
ASSLVRAGTEAF | TRBJ1-1 | TRBV7-2
ASSYWGTDEKLF | TRBJ1-4 | TRBV6-5
ASSSRTGGSYEQY | TRBJ2-7 | TRBV5-4
SVIGHLGNEQF | TRBJ2-1 | TRBV29-1
ASSLDQAGATGNTIY | TRBJ1-3 | TRBV11-2
ASSWGLAGGPETQY | TRBJ2-5 | TRBV5-1
ASSDGGDSDLFYGYT | TRBJ1-2 | TRBV25-1
ASSLTSGEETQY | TRBJ2-5 | TRBV3-1/TRBV3-2
ASKNLAGGYNEQF | TRBJ2-1 | TRBV19
ASSLGGIGNQPQH | TRBJ1-5 | TRBV11-2
ASSGQYTEAF | TRBJ1-1 | TRBV2
ASSLGQGGRMNTEAF | TRBJ1-1 | TRBV5-1
ASSEQGPITGELF | TRBJ2-2 | TRBV6-1
ASSLEGTSGGLNEQF | TRBJ2-1 | TRBV7-2
ASSQGSNEQY | TRBJ2-7 | TRBV21-1
ASSKDEATKNIQY | TRBJ2-4 | TRBV19
ASAAGPYEQY | TRBJ2-7 | TRBV12-3/TRBV12-4
ASSSDRGLHVVDSEAF | TRBJ1-1 | TRBV7-9
ASISAGGYYGYT | TRBJ1-2 | TRBV28
ASSLGGGGYT | TRBJ1-2 | TRBV7-8
ASSPRTMGQGKISTNEKLF | TRBJ1-4 | TRBV18
ASSIEGITDTQY | TRBJ2-3 | TRBV19
ASSLRSGELVTDTQY | TRBJ2-3 | TRBV7-2
ASSFSRANQPQH | TRBJ1-5 | TRBV27
ASSPLTGGEGNTIY | TRBJ1-3 | TRBV18
ASNIPTGGASGANVLT | TRBJ2-6 | TRBV19
ASSFTSGYEQY | TRBJ2-7 | TRBV12-3/TRBV12-4
ASSQRTDDYEQF | TRBJ2-1 | TRBV7-9
ASSVGGPVGYT | TRBJ1-2 | TRBV9
ASSEVAGGPYEQY | TRBJ2-7 | TRBV10-2
ATSRKTGTAVPYEQY | TRBJ2-7 | TRBV15
ASSQDAQMNTEAF | TRBJ1-1 | TRBV4-2
ASSDTDYGYT | TRBJ1-2 | TRBV10-1
ASSQEGEGWRTGELF | TRBJ2-2 | TRBV4-1
SASRRGDEQF | TRBJ2-1 | TRBV20-1
ASSLRTGGEVNSGELF | TRBJ2-2 | TRBV11-2
ASRTSGGANVLT | TRBJ2-6 | TRBV5-6
ASSLDGGPGANVLT | TRBJ2-6 | TRBV11-2
ASSLPGFRGTEAF | TRBJ1-1 | TRBV7-8
ASSPLDRGPYEQY | TRBJ2-7 | TRBV6-6
ASSLVLGQGNGYT | TRBJ1-2 | TRBV28
ASSFSGGDSTDTQY | TRBJ2-3 | TRBV5-8
ASSLVTANQPQH | TRBJ1-5 | TRBV7-8
ASSFSSGGRHTDTQY | TRBJ2-3 | TRBV19
ASSLPGTGNYGYT | TRBJ1-2 | TRBV3-1/TRBV3-2
ASSELGQGFDNEQF | TRBJ2-1 | TRBV6-1
SASDNYEQY | TRBJ2-7 | TRBV20-1